This is a list of T cell receptor beta chains from one sample in a study of regulatory T cells in long-lasting Graves disease. Via MiXCR, TCRdb re-called the multiplex PCR reads, giving one row per CDR3 protein. The sample comprises 310,000 or so distinct CDR3 sequences, 15% to 20% of which are singletons, and just under 30% rests with the top ten. The sample was peripheral blood mononuclear cells (PBMCs), taken when the disease was refractory, from a patient treated with antithyroid drugs. These receptors were taken from a female donor with Graves disease. The CDR3 runs from the conserved cysteine through the conserved F or W. The order of the fields is J gene, D gene, clone size, V gene, CDR3 protein, CDR3 DNA. D genes are given only for firm matches. Clone sizes are given selectively: once, few, many, or a class where the clone is expanded.

>TRBJ2-7|TRBD2|.|TRBV29-1
CSAPGTSYEQYF
TGCAGTGCCCCCGGGACTAGCTACGAGCAGTACTTC
>TRBJ1-1|.|.|TRBV20-1
CSAPRYTEAFF
TGCAGTGCTCCACGTTACACTGAAGCTTTCTTT
>TRBJ1-5|TRBD1|many|TRBV2
CASSQTGNSNQPQHF
TGTGCCAGCAGCCAGACAGGGAATAGCAATCAGCCCCAGCATTTT
>TRBJ2-7|.|many|TRBV5-1
CASSPGTLSYEQYF
TGTGCCAGCAGTCCCGGGACATTGAGCTACGAGCAGTACTTC
>TRBJ1-1|.|many|TRBV6-5
CASSYDSRAFF
TGTGCCAGCAGTTATGACTCCCGTGCTTTCTTT
>TRBJ2-6|.|many|TRBV7-3
CASSLDPSSGANVLTF
TGTGCCAGCAGCTTAGATCCGAGCTCTGGGGCCAACGTCCTGACTTTC
>TRBJ1-5|TRBD1|.|TRBV27
CASSFGQGSQPQHF
TGTGCCAGCAGTTTCGGACAGGGGAGTCAGCCCCAGCATTTT
>TRBJ2-2|.|few|TRBV7-2
CASSPMRSTGELFF
TGTGCCAGCAGTCCTATGAGGAGCACCGGGGAGCTGTTTTTT
>TRBJ2-3|TRBD2|few|TRBV27
CASSSREGNGQYF
TGTGCCAGCAGTTCCCGGGAGGGGAATGGGCAGTATTTT
>TRBJ2-7|.|.|TRBV6-2/TRBV6-3
CASSTPFGTSYEQYF
TGTGCCAGCAGTACCCCCTTCGGGACCTCCTACGAGCAGTACTTC
>TRBJ2-7|TRBD1|.|TRBV20-1
CSASPGTGVDEQYF
TGCAGTGCAAGCCCCGGGACAGGGGTGGACGAGCAGTACTTC
>TRBJ2-3|TRBD1|once|TRBV6-2/TRBV6-3
CASSPDRDRTDTQYF
TGTGCCAGCAGTCCCGACAGGGACAGGACAGATACGCAGTATTTT
>TRBJ2-7|.|many|TRBV5-1
CASSSEPGLARQQYF
TGCGCCAGCAGCTCTGAACCGGGACTGGCGCGGCAGCAGTACTTC
>TRBJ1-3|.|few|TRBV12-3/TRBV12-4
CASSLQGRNTVYF
TGTGCCAGCAGTTTACAGGGCAGAAACACCGTATATTTT
>TRBJ1-1|.|many|TRBV6-1
CASQQGNTEAFF
TGTGCCAGCCAACAGGGGAACACTGAAGCTTTCTTT
>TRBJ2-5|.|many|TRBV15
CATSRDRAATETQYF
TGTGCCACCAGCAGAGATCGGGCAGCTACGGAGACCCAGTACTTC